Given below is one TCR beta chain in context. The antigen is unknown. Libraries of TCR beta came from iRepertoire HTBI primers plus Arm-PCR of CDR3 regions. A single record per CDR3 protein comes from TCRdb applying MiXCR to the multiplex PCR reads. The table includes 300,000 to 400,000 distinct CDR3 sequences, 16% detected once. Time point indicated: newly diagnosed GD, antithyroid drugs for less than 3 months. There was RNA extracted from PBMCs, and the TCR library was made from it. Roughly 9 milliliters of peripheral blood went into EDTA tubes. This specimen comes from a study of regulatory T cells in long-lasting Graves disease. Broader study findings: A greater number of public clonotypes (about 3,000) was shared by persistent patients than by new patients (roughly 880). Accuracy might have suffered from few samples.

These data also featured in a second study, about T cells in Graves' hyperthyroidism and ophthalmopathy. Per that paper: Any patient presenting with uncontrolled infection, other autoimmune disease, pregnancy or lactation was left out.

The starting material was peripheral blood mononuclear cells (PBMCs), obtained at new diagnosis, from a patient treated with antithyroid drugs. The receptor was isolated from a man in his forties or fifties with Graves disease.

The CDR3 protein is CASSSTSQGYYGYTF. Here the CDR3 DNA reads TGTGCCAGCAGTTCAACGTCACAGGGTTACTATGGCTACACCTTC. This sequence joins TRBV28 and TRBJ1-2, with a tentative D call TRBD1 (6 bases). Trimming cost V 4 bases and J 3 bases, with 15 bases left between them. This CDR3 has 15 amino acids. Per germline, CDR1 MDHEN and CDR2 SYDVKM.